What follows describes a single T cell receptor (beta chain). Germline CDR1 MNHEY, CDR2 SVGAGI. V was clipped by 4 bases and J by 1 base, with 5 bases between them. This CDR3 contains 12 residues. This sample is part of a study of shared clonotypes between healthy human individuals. The data were produced by immunoSEQ multiplex PCR, yet TCRdb's version contains in-frame clones alone and is incomplete. The sample consists of 2 million to 2.5 million clones, 80% to 95% of them appearing once. Sequenced input: naive CD4+ T cells from PBMCs. Regarding subset: CD45RA+ positively selected. This clonotype originated in a man in his late teens or twenties in good health. Some clones in this sample may be carry-over from other donors' samples. The V call is TRBV6-5, the J call TRBJ2-7; D gene ambiguous. The CDR3 DNA follows: TGTGCCAGCAGTTTAGGGTCCTACGAGCAGTACTTC. It translates to CASSLGSYEQYF.